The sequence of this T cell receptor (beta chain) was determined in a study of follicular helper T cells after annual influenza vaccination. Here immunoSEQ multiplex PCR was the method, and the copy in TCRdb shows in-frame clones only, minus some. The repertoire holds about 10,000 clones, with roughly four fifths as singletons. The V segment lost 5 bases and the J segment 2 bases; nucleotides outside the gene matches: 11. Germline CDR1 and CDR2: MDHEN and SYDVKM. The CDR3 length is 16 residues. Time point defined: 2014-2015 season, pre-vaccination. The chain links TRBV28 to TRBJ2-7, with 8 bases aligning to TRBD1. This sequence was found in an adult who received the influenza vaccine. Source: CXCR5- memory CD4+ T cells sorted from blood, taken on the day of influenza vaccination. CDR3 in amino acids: CASSQSEGTGPYEQYF. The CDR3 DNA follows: TGTGCCAGCAGTCAATCCGAAGGGACAGGCCCCTACGAGCAGTACTTC. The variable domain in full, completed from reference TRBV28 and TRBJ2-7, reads DVKVTQSSRYLVKRTGEKVFLECVQDMDHENMFWYRQDPGLGLRLIYFSYDVKMKEKGDIPEGYSVSREKKERFSLILESASTNQTSMYLCASSQSEGTGPYEQYFGPGTRLTVT.